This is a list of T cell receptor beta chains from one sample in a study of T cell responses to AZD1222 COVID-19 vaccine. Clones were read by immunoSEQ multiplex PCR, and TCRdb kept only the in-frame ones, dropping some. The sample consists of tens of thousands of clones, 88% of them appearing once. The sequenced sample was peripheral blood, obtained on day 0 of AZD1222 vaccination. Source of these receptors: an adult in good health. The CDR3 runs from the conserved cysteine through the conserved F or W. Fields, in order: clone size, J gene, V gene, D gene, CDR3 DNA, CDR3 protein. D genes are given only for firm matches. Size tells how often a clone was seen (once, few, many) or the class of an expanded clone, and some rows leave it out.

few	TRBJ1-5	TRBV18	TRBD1	TGTGCCAGCTCAACGGGACAGCTCACTAATCAGCCCCAGCATTTT	CASSTGQLTNQPQHF
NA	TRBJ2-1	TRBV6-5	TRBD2	TGTGCCAGCACCTCTATAGCGGGAGTATACAATGAGCAGTTCTTC	CASTSIAGVYNEQFF
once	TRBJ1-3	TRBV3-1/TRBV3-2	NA	TGTGCCAGCAGCCAACTCTACAAGGGTCTCGGAAACACCATATATTTT	CASSQLYKGLGNTIYF
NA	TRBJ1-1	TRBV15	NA	TGTGCCACCAGCAAAGCACCAAGGGTTTCTGAAGCTTTCTTT	CATSKAPRVSEAFF
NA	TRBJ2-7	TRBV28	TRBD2	TGTGCCAGCAGTATAGCAGGGAGGGCCTACGAGCAGTACTTC	CASSIAGRAYEQYF
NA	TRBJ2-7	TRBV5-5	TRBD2	TGTGCCAGCAGCCCGACTAGCGGGAGGGCCCTCTACGAGCAGTACTTC	CASSPTSGRALYEQYF
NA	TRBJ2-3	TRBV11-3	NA	TGTGCCAGCAGCTTAGTCAATCAGTATGGCACAGATACGCAGTATTTT	CASSLVNQYGTDTQYF
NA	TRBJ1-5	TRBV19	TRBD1	TGTGCCACCAGGGGGGGGTTGGGGCAGCCCCAGCATTTT	CATRGGLGQPQHF
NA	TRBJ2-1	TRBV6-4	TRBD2	TGTGCCAGCCCGGGACTAGCGCGTTATAATGAGCAGTTCTTC	CASPGLARYNEQFF
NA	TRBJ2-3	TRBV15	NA	TGTGCCACCAGCAGAGACCGGGGAGGGGGCGATACGCAGTATTTT	CATSRDRGGGDTQYF
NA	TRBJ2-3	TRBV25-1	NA	TGTGCCAGCAGACCCATCCGGGGAACCTCTAGCACAGATACGCAGTATTTT	CASRPIRGTSSTDTQYF
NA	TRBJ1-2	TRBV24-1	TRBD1	TGTGCCACCAGTGAGGGACAGGGCTATGGCTACACCTTC	CATSEGQGYGYTF
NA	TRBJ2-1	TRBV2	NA	TGTGCCAGCAGGGGGGATTACAATGAGCAGTTCTTC	CASRGDYNEQFF
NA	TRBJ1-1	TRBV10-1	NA	TGCGCCAGCAGTCCAAGGTTAGGGGACACTGAAGCTTTCTTT	CASSPRLGDTEAFF
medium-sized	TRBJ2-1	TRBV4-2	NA	TGTGCCAGCAGCCAAGATGAAATAGGGGATGAGTTCTTC	CASSQDEIGDEFF
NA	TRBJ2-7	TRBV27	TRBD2	TGTGCCAGCAGTTTCGGGGGAGGGGCCGAGCAGTACTTC	CASSFGGGAEQYF
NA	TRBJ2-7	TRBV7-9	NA	TGTGCCAGCAGCCCCCGGGACTCTTCCTACGAGCAGTACTTC	CASSPRDSSYEQYF
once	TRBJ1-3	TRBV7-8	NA	TGTGCCAGCAGCCCACGGAGGGGGGGGTTTGGAAACACCATATATTTT	CASSPRRGGFGNTIYF
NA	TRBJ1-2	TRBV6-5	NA	TGTGCCAGCAGCCGCAGGGCATATTGGGGCTACACCTTC	CASSRRAYWGYTF
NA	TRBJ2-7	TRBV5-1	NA	TGCGCCAGCAGCTTGGTACAGTCTCGCGAGCAGTACTTC	CASSLVQSREQYF
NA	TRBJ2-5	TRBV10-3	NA	TGTGCCATCGGACGCGGGGGACACTCTAGGGAGACCCAGTACTTC	CAIGRGGHSRETQYF
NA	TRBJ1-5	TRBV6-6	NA	TGTGCCAGCAGTTACGACGACTATAGCAATCAGCCCCAGCATTTT	CASSYDDYSNQPQHF
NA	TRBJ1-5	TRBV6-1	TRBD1	TGTGCCAGCAATGATCCGACAGGGGATAGCAATCAGCCCCAGCATTTT	CASNDPTGDSNQPQHF
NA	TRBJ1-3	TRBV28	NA	TGTGCCAGCAGTTCAGGAAACACCATATATTTT	CASSSGNTIYF
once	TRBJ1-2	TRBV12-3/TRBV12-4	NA	TGTGCCAGCAGTTCATCCCTCCAAGGCGGCTACACCTTC	CASSSSLQGGYTF
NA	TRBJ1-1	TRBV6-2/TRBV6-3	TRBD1	TGTGCCAGCAGTTACCGACAGGGGGCCCTCATGAACACTGAAGCTTTCTTT	CASSYRQGALMNTEAFF
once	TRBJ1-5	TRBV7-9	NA	TGTGCCAGCAGCTCCGGGACAACTAGCAATCAGCCCCAGCATTTT	CASSSGTTSNQPQHF
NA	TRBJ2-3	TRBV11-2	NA	TGTGCCAGCAGCGAAGGGAGCACAGATACGCAGTATTTT	CASSEGSTDTQYF
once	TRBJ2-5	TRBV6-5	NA	TGTGCCAGCAGTTACTCGGAGAATAGGGCGGAGACCCAGTACTTC	CASSYSENRAETQYF
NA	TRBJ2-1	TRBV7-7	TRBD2	TGTGCCAGCAGCCCCTCTAGCGGGACCAATGAGCAGTTCTTC	CASSPSSGTNEQFF
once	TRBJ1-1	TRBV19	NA	TGTGCCAGTAGTGAAAGACCCTTGGGCACTGAAGCTTTCTTT	CASSERPLGTEAFF
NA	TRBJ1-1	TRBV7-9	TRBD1	TGTGCCAGCAGCTGGGACAGGATGAACACTGAAGCTTTCTTT	CASSWDRMNTEAFF
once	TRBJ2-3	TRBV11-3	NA	TGTGCCAGCAGCGACCCTACCCGGGGCACAGATACGCAGTATTTT	CASSDPTRGTDTQYF
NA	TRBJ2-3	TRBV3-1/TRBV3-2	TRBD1	TGTGCCAGCAGTCGGTTAGGGGGCGTGGATCGAGATACGCAGTATTTT	CASSRLGGVDRDTQYF
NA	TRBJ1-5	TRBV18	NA	TGTGCCAGCTCACCAAATGGGCAGGGAAGCAATCAGCCCCAGCATTTT	CASSPNGQGSNQPQHF
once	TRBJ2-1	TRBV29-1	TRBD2	TGCAGCGCCGAGGGGTCGGCTAGCGGGTTTATCAATGAGCAGTTCTTC	CSAEGSASGFINEQFF
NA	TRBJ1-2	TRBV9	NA	TGTGCCAGCACCCCGGGGACGCAGGATGGCTACACCTTC	CASTPGTQDGYTF
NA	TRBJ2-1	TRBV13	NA	TGTGCCAGCAGGACAGCGGACTACAATGAGCAGTTCTTC	CASRTADYNEQFF
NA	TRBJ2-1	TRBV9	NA	TGTGCCAGCAGCTCAAGCGGCTACAATGAGCAGTTCTTC	CASSSSGYNEQFF
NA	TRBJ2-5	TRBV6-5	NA	TGTGCCAGCAGTCTCATAAAAGAGACCCAGTACTTC	CASSLIKETQYF
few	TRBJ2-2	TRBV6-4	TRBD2	TGTGCCAGCAGTAGCGGGAGGGCCTCCGGGGAGCTGTTTTTT	CASSSGRASGELFF
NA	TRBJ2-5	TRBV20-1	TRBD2	TGCAGTGCTAGTTATTTAACGGGAGGGCCAGAGACCCAGTACTTC	CSASYLTGGPETQYF
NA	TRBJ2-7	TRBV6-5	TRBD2	TGTGCCAGCAGTTACGGGACTAGCGCTGAAGAGCAGTACTTC	CASSYGTSAEEQYF
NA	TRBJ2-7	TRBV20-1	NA	TGCAGTGCTAGAGTATACGAGCAGTACTTC	CSARVYEQYF
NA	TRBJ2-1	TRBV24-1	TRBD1	TGTGCCACCAGTGATTCTAAGACAGGGGGCTTCTACAATGAGCAGTTCTTC	CATSDSKTGGFYNEQFF
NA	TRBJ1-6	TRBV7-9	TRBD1	TGTGCCAGCGTGGCTGGGACAGATAATTCACCCCTCCACTTT	CASVAGTDNSPLHF
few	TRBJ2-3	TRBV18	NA	TGTGCCAGCTCATCTTTACAGCTCGAGGATACGCAGTATTTT	CASSSLQLEDTQYF
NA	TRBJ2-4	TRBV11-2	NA	TGTGCCAGCAGCTTTGGAGGACAGTCTGATGTATCCAAAAACATTCAGTACTTC	CASSFGGQSDVSKNIQYF
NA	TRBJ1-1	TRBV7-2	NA	TGTGCCAGCAGCTTAGAGGGAGGCACTGAAGCTTTCTTT	CASSLEGGTEAFF
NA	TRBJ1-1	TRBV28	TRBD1	TGTGCCAGCAGTTACCTAAGACGGACAGGGTGGACTGAAGCTTTCTTT	CASSYLRRTGWTEAFF
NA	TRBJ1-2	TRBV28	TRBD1	TGTGCCAGCAGTTTACCGGGACAGGGGGCCTATGGCTACACCTTC	CASSLPGQGAYGYTF